The 18 T cell receptor beta chains in this list originate from one sample, sequenced in a study of blood T cells in healthy people across ages. Alongside a J-beta primer mix, a sample-barcoded 5' primer served in a second PCR lasting roughly 7 to 11 cycles. Each CDR3 protein is one row after TCRdb ran MiXCR on the 5' RACE reads. The sample shows about 1 million distinct CDR3 sequences, almost 25% of them seen only once. The sample was also linked to a second study, of T cells of mothers and their children.

Sequencing was done on a sample of blood. The receptor set was obtained from a girl aged 2 to 9 in good health.

The rearrangement links TRBV27 to TRBJ1-5; D remains unclear. V shed 2 bases and J shed 0 bases, with 5 bases lying between them. CDR1 and CDR2 from the germline V gene are MNHEY and SMNVEV (reference sequence). The CDR3 extends over 14 amino acids. CDR3 sequence (DNA): TGTGCCAGCAGTTTAACGAATAGCAATCAGCCCCAGCATTTT. The encoded protein is CASSLTNSNQPQHF.

The genes are TRBV2 and TRBJ2-5, with TRBD2 identical over 7 bases. CDR3 length: 16 amino acids. The germline CDR1 and CDR2 sequences are SNHLY and FYNNEI. Trimming cost V 3 bases and J 1 base; bases outside gene matches: 8. CDR3 in amino acids: CASSDEGAGPQETQYF. Written as DNA, the CDR3 is TGTGCCAGCAGTGATGAAGGAGCGGGGCCCCAAGAGACCCAGTACTTC.

This chain uses TRBV3-1 with TRBJ2-6; D is perhaps TRBD1 (6 bases). V was cut by 6 bases and J by 0 bases, with 15 bases left in between. Germline CDR1 LGHDT, CDR2 YNNKEL (reference sequence). The CDR3 has 17 residues. The CDR3 bases are TGTGCCAGCAGACCAGGACAGTTTTCCTCTGGGGCCAACGTCCTGACTTTC. Translating gives CASRPGQFSSGANVLTF.

J is TRBJ1-5 and V is TRBV5-1; 7 nucleotides line up with TRBD1. The CDR3 contains 15 residues. V was pared by 4 bases and J by 0 bases, with 4 bases of the junction left unmatched. Germline V gives CDR1 SGHRS, CDR2 YFSETQ. In DNA form, the CDR3 reads TGCGCCAGCAGCCCAGGGGACAGTAGCAATCAGCCCCAGCATTTT. This translates into CASSPGDSSNQPQHF.

In its sample, this clonotype was seen a few times. The chain combines TRBV28 with TRBJ2-7; 8 positions match TRBD1. In germline, CDR1 is MDHEN, CDR2 SYDVKM. The CDR3 loop spans 16 amino acids. V lost 4 bases to trimming and J lost 0 bases; unmatched junction nucleotides: 8. The CDR3 sequence is CASSSYRDRNSYEQYF. The CDR3 DNA reads TGTGCCAGCAGTTCCTACCGGGACAGGAACTCCTACGAGCAGTACTTC.

This clonotype was observed a few times. This chain connects TRBV7-9 to TRBJ1-4; D is undetermined. V was shortened by 7 bases and J by 6 bases, with 15 bases between the two germline ends. The CDR3 runs to 14 residues. CDR1 and CDR2 from the germline V gene are SEHNR and FQNEAQ (reference sequence). The CDR3 region is CASIDGQPDEKLFF. CDR3 nucleotides: TGTGCCAGCATTGATGGGCAGCCCGATGAAAAACTGTTTTTT.

This chain joins TRBV2 and TRBJ2-3, with 8 positions matching TRBD2. Germline V lookup: CDR1 SNHLY, CDR2 FYNNEI. Trimming cost V 3 bases and J 5 bases; bases outside gene matches: 4. The CDR3 sequence is 14 residues long. The CDR3 nucleotides are TGTGCCAGCAGTGATTGGCTAGCGGGAGATACGCAGTATTTT. This gives the protein CASSDWLAGDTQYF.

This clonotype has ten or more counts. V gene TRBV4-1 combines with J gene TRBJ2-7; D is perhaps TRBD1 or TRBD2 (5 bases each). V lost 4 bases, J lost 4 bases, and 20 bases lay in between. The CDR3 is made up of 16 amino acids. Per the germline V gene, CDR1 is MGHRA and CDR2 is YSYEKL. In DNA, the CDR3 is TGCGCCAGCAGCCTCCACGATCCGGGACCTGGGTACGAGCAGTACTTC. It encodes CASSLHDPGPGYEQYF.

This sequence joins TRBV19 and TRBJ2-7; tentative D call: TRBD1 (7 bases). The DNA end is a closer match to TRBJ2-1, so the J assignment may be wrong. The CDR3 runs 15 residues. From germline, CDR1 is LNHDA and CDR2 SQIVND (reference sequence). CDR3 protein: CASTYTRGEYNEQFF. In DNA, the CDR3 is TGTGCCAGTACCTACACCAGGGGGGAGTACAATGAGCAGTTCTTC.

The chain combines TRBV4-1 with TRBJ2-7, with D possibly being TRBD1 or TRBD2 (6 bases each). Germline loops: CDR1 MGHRA, CDR2 YSYEKL. CDR3 length equals 17 residues. Deletions cut 2 bases from V and 4 bases from J, with 21 bases between. The CDR3 DNA reads as TGCGCCAGCAGCCAAATCCTTCAGGGGAGGCGAGATTACGAGCAGTACTTC. Translated, it gives CASSQILQGRRDYEQYF.

This clonotype was picked up many times. The CDR3 DNA is TGTGCCAGCAGCTTATCTCCAGAGACCCAGTACTTC. Its translation is CASSLSPETQYF. V usage is TRBV7-2 and J usage is TRBJ2-5; D not resolved. The CDR3 loop spans 12 amino acids. Germline values: CDR1 SGHTA, CDR2 FQGNSA. V dropped 2 bases and J dropped 4 bases, with 5 bases sitting between them.

The chain combines TRBV21-1 with TRBJ1-2. TRBV21-1 counts as a pseudogene. CDR3 length: 10 residues. The CDR3 loop is CASFSYGYTF. The CDR3 DNA reads as TGTGCCAGCTTCTCGTATGGCTACACCTTC.

This chain joins TRBV28 and TRBJ2-5, with 7 positions matching TRBD1. The V gene's germline CDR1 is MDHEN and CDR2 SYDVKM. V trimming: 6 bases; J trimming: 1 base; junction bases outside the gene matches: 5. This CDR3 contains 14 residues. The CDR3 sequence: CASSRRQGQETQYF. Here the CDR3 DNA reads TGTGCCAGCAGCCGCAGACAGGGCCAAGAGACCCAGTACTTC.

The chain combines TRBV13 with TRBJ2-3, with 9 nucleotides matching TRBD2. V shed 3 bases, J shed 0 bases, and the junction held 13 bases outside the gene matches. The germline V gene has CDR1 PRHDT and CDR2 FYEKMQ (reference sequence). CDR3 length: 19 amino acids. The CDR3 is CASSFPALAGETSTDTQYF. The DNA of the CDR3 is TGTGCCAGCAGCTTCCCAGCACTAGCGGGCGAGACAAGCACAGATACGCAGTATTTT.

J is TRBJ2-7 and V is TRBV12-3 or TRBV12-4, with TRBD1 identical over 11 bases. Unmatched junction bases numbered 5, after V lost 5 bases and J lost 2 bases. This CDR3 has 15 amino acids. The CDR3 bases are TGTGCCAGCAGTAACCCGGGACAGGGGGCCTACGAGCAGTACTTC. Translating it yields CASSNPGQGAYEQYF.

This chain joins TRBV7-9 and TRBJ2-1; D may be TRBD2 (6 bases). CDR3 length: 15 amino acids. The germline gives CDR1 SEHNR, CDR2 FQNEAQ (reference sequence). V was pared by 0 bases and J by 5 bases, with 11 bases between. CDR3: CASSLAAGNDNEQFF. The CDR3 region has the DNA TGTGCCAGCAGCTTAGCTGCGGGGAACGACAATGAGCAGTTCTTC. Full variable domain (missing parts from reference TRBV7-9 and TRBJ2-1): DTGVSQNPRHKITKRGQNVTFRCDPISEHNRLYWYRQTLGQGPEFLTYFQNEAQLEKSRLLSDRFSAERPKGSFSTLEIQRTEQGDSAMYLCASSLAAGNDNEQFFGPGTRLTVL.

The chain couples TRBV7-9 to TRBJ2-5; 7 nucleotides line up with TRBD1. Germline V gene data show CDR1 as SEHNR and CDR2 as FQNEAQ (reference sequence). The trim removed 3 bases at V and 4 bases at J, leaving 8 bases unmatched. This CDR3 is 15 amino acids long. The CDR3 region is CASSLTGYGIETQYF. The CDR3 nucleotides read TGTGCCAGCAGCTTGACAGGGTACGGAATAGAGACCCAGTACTTC.

This clonotype was seen a handful of times. This chain links TRBV4-1 with TRBJ2-3; D might be TRBD2 (6 bases). Germline CDR1 reads MGHRA; CDR2 reads YSYEKL. Trimming pared 3 bases from V and 2 bases from J, leaving 9 bases between. CDR3 length equals 14 residues. The CDR3 here is CASSQGLNTDTQYF. CDR3 sequence (DNA): TGCGCCAGCAGCCAGGGACTTAACACAGATACGCAGTATTTT.